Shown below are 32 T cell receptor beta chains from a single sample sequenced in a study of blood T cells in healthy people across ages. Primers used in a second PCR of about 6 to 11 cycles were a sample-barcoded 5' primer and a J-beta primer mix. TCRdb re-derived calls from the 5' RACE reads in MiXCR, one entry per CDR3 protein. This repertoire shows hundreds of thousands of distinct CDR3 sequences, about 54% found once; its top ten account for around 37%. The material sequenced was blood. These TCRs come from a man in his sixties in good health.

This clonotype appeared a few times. CDR3 region: CASTLQGGYTF. For the CDR3, the DNA is TGTGCCAGCACCCTACAGGGGGGCTACACCTTC. The chain couples TRBV5-6 to TRBJ1-2; the match to TRBD1 covers 7 bases. The ends lost 6 bases at V and 8 bases at J; junction bases unmatched: 4. The CDR3 totals 11 residues. Germline CDR1 is SGHDT and CDR2 is YYEEEE.

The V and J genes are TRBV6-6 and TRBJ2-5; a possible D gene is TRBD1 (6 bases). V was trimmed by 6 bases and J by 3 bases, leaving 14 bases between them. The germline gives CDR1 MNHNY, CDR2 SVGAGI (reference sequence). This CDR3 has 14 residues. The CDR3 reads CASRPYRQEETQYF. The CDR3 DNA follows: TGTGCCAGCAGACCCTACCGACAGGAAGAGACCCAGTACTTC.

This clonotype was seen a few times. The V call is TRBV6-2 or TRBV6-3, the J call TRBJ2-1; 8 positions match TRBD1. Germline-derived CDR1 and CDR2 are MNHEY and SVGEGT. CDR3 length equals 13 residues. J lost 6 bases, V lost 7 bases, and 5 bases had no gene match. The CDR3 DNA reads TGTGCCAGCAAAAGGACAGGGCGCAATGAGCAGTTCTTC. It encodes CASKRTGRNEQFF.

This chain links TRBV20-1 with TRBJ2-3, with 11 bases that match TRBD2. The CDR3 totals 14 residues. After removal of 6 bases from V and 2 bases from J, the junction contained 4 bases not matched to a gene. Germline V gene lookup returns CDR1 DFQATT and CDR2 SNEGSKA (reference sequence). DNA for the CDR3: TGCAGTGCACTAGCGGGGGCCCTCACAGATACGCAGTATTTT. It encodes CSALAGALTDTQYF.

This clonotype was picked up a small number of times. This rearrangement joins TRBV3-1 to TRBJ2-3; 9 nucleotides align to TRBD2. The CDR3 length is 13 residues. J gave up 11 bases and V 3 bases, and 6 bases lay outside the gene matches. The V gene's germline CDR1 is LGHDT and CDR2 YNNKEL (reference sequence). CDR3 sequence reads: CASSQGSGGGQYF. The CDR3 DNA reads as TGTGCCAGCAGCCAGGGTAGCGGGGGTGGGCAGTATTTT.

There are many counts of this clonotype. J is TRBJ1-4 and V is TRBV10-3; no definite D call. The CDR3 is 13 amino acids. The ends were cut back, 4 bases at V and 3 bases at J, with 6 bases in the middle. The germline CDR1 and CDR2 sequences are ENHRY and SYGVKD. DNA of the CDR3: TGTGCCATCAGTGGACGTTCTAATGAAAAACTGTTTTTT. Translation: CAISGRSNEKLFF.

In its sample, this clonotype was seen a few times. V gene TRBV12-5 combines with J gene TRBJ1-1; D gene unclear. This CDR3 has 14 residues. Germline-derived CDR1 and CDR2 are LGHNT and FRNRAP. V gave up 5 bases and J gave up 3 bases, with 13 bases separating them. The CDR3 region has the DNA TGTGCTAGTGGTCCCCCCCGGTTTGACACTGAAGCTTTCTTT. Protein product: CASGPPRFDTEAFF. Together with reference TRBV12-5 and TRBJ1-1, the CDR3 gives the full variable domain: DARVTQTPRHKVTEMGQEVTMRCQPILGHNTVFWYRQTMMQGLELLAYFRNRAPLDDSGMPKDRFSAEMPDATLATLKIQPSEPRDSAVYFCASGPPRFDTEAFFGQGTRLTVV.

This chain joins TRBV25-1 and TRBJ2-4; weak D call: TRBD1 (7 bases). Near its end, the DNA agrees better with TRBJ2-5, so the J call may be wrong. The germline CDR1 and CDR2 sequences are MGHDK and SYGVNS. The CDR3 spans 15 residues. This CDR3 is CASSKSGGGQETQYF. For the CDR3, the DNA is TGTGCCAGCAGTAAATCAGGGGGAGGTCAAGAGACCCAGTACTTC.

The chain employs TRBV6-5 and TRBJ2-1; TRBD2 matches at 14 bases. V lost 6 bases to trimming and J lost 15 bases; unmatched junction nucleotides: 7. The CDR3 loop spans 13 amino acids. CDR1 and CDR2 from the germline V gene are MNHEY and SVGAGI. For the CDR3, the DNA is TGTGCCAGCAGCTCGACTAGCGGGGGGGCTAGGTTCTTC. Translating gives CASSSTSGGARFF.

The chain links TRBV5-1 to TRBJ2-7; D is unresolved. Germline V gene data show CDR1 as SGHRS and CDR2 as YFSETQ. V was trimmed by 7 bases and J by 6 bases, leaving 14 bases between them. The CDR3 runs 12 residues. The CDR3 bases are TGCGCCAGCCGTCAGGACCGAGGCGAGCAGTACTTC. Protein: CASRQDRGEQYF.

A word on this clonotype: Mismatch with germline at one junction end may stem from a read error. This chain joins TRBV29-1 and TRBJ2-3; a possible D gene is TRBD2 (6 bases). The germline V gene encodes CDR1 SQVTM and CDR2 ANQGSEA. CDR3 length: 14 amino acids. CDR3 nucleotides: TGCAGCGTTGGGGGAGGTGATAGCCCAGATACGCCGTATTTT. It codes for CSVGGGDSPDTPYF.

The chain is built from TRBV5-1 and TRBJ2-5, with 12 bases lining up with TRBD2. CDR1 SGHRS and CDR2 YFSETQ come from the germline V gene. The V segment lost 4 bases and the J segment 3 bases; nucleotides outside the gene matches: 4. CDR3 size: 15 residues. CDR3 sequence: CASSPGLAGKETQYF. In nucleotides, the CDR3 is TGCGCCAGCAGCCCCGGACTAGCGGGGAAAGAGACCCAGTACTTC. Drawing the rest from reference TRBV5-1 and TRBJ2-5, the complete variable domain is KAGVTQTPRYLIKTRGQQVTLSCSPISGHRSVSWYQQTPGQGLQFLFEYFSETQRNKGNFPGRFSGRQFSNSRSEMNVSTLELGDSALYLCASSPGLAGKETQYFGPGTRLLVL.

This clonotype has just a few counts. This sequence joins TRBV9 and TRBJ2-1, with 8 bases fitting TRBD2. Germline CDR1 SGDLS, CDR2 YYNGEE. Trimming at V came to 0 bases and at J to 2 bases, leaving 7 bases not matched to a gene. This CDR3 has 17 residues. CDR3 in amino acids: CASSVESGGLPYNEQFF. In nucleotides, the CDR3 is TGTGCCAGCAGCGTAGAGTCGGGGGGGCTACCCTACAATGAGCAGTTCTTC.

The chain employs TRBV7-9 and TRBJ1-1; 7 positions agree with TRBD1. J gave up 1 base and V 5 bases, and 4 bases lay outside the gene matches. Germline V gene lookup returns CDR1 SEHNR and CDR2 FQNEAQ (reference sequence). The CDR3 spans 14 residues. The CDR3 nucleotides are TGTGCCAGCAGCGTACAGGGGCAGAACACTGAAGCTTTCTTT. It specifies CASSVQGQNTEAFF.

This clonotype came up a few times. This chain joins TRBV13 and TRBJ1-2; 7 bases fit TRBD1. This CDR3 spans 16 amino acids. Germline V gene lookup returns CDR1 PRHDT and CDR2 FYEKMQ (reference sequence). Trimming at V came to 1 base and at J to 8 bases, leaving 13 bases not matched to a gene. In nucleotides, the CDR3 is TGTGCCAGCAGCTTAGACCCGGACAGGCCATCCGGAGGCTACACCTTC. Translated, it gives CASSLDPDRPSGGYTF.

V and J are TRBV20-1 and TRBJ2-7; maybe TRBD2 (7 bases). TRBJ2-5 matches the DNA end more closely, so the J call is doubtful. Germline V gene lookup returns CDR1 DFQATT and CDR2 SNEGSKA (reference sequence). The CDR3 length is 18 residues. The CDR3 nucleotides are TGCAGTGCTAGAGATGGCCTTGGGGGGGCGCAGGGCTCGGAGACCCAGTACTTC. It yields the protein CSARDGLGGAQGSETQYF.

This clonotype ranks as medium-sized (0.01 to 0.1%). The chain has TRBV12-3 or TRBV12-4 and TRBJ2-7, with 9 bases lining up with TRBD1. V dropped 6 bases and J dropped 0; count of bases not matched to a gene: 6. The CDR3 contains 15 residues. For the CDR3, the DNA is TGTGCCAGCAGGGGTTCGGGACAGGGCTCCTACGAGCAGTACTTC. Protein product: CASRGSGQGSYEQYF.

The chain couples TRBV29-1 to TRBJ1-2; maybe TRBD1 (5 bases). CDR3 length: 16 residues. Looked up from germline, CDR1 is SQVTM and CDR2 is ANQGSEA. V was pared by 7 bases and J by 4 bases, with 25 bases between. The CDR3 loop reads CSGVRQGHAGTYGYTF. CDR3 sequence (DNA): TGCAGCGGTGTAAGGCAGGGCCACGCTGGCACCTATGGCTACACCTTC.

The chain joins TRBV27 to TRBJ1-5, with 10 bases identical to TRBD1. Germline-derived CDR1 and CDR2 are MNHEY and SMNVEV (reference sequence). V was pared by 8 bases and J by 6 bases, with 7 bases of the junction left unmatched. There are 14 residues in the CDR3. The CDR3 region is CASRATGGAQPQHF. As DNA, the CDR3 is TGTGCCAGCCGCGCGACAGGGGGCGCTCAGCCCCAGCATTTT.

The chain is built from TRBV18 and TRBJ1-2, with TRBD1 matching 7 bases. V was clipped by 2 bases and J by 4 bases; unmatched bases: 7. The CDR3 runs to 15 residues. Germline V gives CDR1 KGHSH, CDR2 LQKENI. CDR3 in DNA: TGTGCCAGCTCACCAGGACGACAGGGCGCCTATGGCTACACCTTC. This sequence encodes CASSPGRQGAYGYTF. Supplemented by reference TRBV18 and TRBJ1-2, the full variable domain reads NAGVMQNPRHLVRRRGQEARLRCSPMKGHSHVYWYRQLPEEGLKFMVYLQKENIIDESGMPKERFSAEFPKEGPSILRIQQVVRGDSAAYFCASSPGRQGAYGYTFGSGTRLTVV.

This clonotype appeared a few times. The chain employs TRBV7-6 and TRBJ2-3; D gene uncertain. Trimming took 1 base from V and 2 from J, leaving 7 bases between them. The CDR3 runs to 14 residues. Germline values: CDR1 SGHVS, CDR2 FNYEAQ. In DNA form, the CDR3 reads TGTGCCAGCAGCTTAGAGGCAGCCACAGATACGCAGTATTTT. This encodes CASSLEAATDTQYF.

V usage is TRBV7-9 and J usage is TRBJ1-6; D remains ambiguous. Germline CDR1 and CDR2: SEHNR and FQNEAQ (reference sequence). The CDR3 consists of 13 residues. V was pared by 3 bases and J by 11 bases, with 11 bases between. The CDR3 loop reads CASSFDGEAPLHF. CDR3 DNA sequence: TGTGCCAGCAGCTTTGATGGGGAGGCACCCCTCCACTTT.

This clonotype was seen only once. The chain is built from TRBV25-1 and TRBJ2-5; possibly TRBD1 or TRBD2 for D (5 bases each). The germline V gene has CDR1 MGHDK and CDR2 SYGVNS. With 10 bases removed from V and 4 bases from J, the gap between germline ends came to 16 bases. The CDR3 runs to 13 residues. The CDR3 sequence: CATGTRVVETQYF. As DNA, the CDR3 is TGTGCCACCGGGACCCGCGTGGTAGAGACCCAGTACTTC.

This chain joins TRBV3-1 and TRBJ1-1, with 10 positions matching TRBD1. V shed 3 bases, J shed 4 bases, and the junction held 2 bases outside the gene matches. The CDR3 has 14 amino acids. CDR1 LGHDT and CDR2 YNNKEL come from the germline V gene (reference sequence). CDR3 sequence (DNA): TGTGCCAGCAGCCAGGGACAGGGGATCACTGAAGCTTTCTTT. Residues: CASSQGQGITEAFF. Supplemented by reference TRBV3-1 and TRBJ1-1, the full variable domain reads DTAVSQTPKYLVTQMGNDKSIKCEQNLGHDTMYWYKQDSKKFLKIMFSYNNKELIINETVPNRFSPKSPDKAHLNLHINSLELGDSAVYFCASSQGQGITEAFFGQGTRLTVV.

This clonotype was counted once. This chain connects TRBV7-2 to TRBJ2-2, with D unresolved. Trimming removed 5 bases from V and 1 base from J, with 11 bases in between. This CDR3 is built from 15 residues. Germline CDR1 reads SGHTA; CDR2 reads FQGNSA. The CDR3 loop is CASSRWTQNTGELFF. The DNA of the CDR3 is TGTGCCAGCAGCCGCTGGACCCAGAACACCGGGGAGCTGTTTTTT.

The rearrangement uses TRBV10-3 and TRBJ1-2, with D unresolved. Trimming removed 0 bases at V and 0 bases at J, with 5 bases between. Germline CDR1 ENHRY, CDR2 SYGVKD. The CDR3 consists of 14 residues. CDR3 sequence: CAISESITNYGYTF. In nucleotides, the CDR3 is TGTGCCATCAGTGAGTCGATCACTAACTATGGCTACACCTTC.

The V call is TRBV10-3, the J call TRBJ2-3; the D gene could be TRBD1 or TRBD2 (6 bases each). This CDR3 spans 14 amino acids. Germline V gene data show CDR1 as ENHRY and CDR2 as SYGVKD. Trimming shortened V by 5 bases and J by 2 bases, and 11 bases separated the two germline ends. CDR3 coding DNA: TGTGCCATCAGTTCGGGGGCCCCCACAGATACGCAGTATTTT. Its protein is CAISSGAPTDTQYF.

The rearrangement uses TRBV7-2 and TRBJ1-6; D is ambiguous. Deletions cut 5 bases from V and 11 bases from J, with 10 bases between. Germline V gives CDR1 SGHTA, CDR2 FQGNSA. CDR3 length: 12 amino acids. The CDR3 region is CASSLNNAPLHF. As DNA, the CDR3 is TGTGCCAGCAGCCTAAATAACGCACCCCTCCACTTT.

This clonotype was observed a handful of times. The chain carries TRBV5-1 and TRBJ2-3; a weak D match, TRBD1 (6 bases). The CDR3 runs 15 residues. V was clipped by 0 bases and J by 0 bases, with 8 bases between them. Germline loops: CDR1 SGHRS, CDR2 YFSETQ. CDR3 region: CASSLGQASTDTQYF. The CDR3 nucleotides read TGCGCCAGCAGCTTGGGACAGGCTAGCACAGATACGCAGTATTTT.

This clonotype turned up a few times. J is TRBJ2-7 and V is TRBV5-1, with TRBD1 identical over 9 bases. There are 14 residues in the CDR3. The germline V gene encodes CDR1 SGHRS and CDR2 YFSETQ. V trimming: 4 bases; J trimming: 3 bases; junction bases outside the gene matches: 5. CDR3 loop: CASSAGQGIYEQYF. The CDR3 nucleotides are TGCGCCAGCAGCGCTGGACAGGGGATCTACGAGCAGTACTTC.

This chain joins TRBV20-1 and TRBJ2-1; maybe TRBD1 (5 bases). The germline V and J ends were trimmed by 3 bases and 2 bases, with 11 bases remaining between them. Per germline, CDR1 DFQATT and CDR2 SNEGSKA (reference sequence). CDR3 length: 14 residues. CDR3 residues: CSARPAGPYNEQFF. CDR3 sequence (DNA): TGCAGTGCTAGGCCCGCAGGGCCCTACAATGAGCAGTTCTTC.

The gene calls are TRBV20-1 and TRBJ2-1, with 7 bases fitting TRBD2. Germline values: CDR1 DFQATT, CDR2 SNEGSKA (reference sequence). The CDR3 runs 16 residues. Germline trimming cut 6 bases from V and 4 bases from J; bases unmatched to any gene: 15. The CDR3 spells CSARAPRAGSYNEQFF. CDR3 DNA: TGCAGTGCCCGGGCGCCTAGAGCGGGGAGTTACAATGAGCAGTTCTTC.